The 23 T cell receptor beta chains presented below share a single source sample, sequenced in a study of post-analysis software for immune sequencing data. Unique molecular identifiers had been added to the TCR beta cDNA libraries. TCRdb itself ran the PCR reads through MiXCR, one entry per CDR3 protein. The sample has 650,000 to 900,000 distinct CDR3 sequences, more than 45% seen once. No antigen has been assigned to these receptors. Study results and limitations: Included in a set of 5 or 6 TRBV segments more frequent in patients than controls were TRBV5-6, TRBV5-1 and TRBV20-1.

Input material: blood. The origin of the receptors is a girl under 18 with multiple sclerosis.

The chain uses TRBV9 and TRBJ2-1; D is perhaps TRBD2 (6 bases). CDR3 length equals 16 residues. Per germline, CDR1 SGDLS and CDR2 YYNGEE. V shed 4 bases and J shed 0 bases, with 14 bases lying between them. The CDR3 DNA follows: TGTGCCAGCAGCCCAAGCGGGCGTATCTCCTACAATGAGCAGTTCTTC. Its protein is CASSPSGRISYNEQFF. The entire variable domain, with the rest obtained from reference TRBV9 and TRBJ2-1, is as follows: DSGVTQTPKHLITATGQRVTLRCSPRSGDLSVYWYQQSLDQGLQFLIQYYNGEERAKGNILERFSAQQFPDLHSELNLSSLELGDSALYFCASSPSGRISYNEQFFGPGTRLTVL.

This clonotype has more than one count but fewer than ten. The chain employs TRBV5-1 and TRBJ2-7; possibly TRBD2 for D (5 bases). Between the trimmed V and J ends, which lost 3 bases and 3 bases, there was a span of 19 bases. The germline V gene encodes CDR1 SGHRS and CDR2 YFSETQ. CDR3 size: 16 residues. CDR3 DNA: TGCGCCAGCAGCTCCGGAGGCAGCCGAGCCTTCTACGAGCAGTACTTC. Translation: CASSSGGSRAFYEQYF.

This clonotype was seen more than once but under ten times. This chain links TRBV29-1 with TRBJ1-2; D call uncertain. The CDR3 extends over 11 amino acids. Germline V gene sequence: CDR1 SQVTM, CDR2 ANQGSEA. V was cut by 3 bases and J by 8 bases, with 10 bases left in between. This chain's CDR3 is CSVEVGNGYTF. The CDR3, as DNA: TGCAGCGTTGAGGTGGGGAACGGCTACACCTTC.

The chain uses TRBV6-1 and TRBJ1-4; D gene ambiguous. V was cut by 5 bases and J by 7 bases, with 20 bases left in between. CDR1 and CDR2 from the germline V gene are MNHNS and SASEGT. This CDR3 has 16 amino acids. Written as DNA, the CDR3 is TGTGCCAGCAGTTTCGCGCAGGTTCTCCCCAGTGAAAAACTGTTTTTT. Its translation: CASSFAQVLPSEKLFF.

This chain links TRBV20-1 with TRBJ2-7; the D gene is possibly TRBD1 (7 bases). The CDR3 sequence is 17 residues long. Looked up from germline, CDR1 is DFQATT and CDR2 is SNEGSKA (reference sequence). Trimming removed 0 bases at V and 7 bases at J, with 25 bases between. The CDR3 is CSARDLAGGTLSGEQYF. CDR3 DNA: TGCAGTGCTAGAGATCTGGCAGGGGGGACCCTATCAGGGGAGCAGTACTTC.

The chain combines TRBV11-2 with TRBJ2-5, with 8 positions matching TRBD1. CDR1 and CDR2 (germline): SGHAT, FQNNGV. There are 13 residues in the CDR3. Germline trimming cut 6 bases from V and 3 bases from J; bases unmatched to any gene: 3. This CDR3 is CASSMDREETQYF. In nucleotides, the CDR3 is TGTGCCAGCAGTATGGACAGGGAAGAGACCCAGTACTTC.

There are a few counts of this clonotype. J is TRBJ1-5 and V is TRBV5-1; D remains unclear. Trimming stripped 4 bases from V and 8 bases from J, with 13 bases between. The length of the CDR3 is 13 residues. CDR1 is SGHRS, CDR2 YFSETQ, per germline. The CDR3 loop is CASSATWGKPQHF. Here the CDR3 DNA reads TGCGCCAGCAGCGCGACTTGGGGAAAGCCCCAGCATTTT.

Written as DNA, the CDR3 is TGCAGCGTGGGGACAGCTGAAGCTTTCTTT. Amino acids: CSVGTAEAFF. The chain combines TRBV29-1 with TRBJ1-1; 7 nucleotides agree with TRBD1. This CDR3 has 10 amino acids. Trimming cost V 6 bases and J 6 bases; bases outside gene matches: 1. The germline V gene has CDR1 SQVTM and CDR2 ANQGSEA.

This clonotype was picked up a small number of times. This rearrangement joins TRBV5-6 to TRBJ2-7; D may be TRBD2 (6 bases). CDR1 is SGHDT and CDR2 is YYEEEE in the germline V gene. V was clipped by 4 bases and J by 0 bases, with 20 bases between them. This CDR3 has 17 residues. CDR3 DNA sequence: TGTGCCAGCAGCGCTAGCGAAGCAGTTGGGCTCTCCTACGAGCAGTACTTC. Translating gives CASSASEAVGLSYEQYF. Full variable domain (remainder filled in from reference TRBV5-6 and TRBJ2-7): DAGVTQSPTHLIKTRGQQVTLRCSPKSGHDTVSWYQQALGQGPQFIFQYYEEEERQRGNFPDRFSGHQFPNYSSELNVNALLLGDSALYLCASSASEAVGLSYEQYFGPGTRLTVT.

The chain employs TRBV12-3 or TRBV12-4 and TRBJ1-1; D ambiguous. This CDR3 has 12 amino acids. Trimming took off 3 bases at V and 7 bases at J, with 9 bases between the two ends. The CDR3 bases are TGTGCCAGCAGTTTTGGTGAAGGTGAAGCTTTCTTT. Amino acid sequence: CASSFGEGEAFF.

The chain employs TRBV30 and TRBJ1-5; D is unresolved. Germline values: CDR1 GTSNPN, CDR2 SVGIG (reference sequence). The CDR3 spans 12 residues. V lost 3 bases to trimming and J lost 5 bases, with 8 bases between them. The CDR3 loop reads CAWSGSDQPQHF. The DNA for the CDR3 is TGTGCCTGGAGCGGCTCGGATCAGCCCCAGCATTTT.

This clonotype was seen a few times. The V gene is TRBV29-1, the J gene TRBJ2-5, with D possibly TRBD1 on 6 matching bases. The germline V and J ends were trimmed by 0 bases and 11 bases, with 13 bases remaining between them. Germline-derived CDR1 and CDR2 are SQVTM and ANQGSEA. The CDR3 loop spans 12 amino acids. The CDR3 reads CSVEEQGEEQYF. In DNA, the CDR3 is TGCAGCGTTGAAGAACAGGGTGAGGAGCAGTACTTC.

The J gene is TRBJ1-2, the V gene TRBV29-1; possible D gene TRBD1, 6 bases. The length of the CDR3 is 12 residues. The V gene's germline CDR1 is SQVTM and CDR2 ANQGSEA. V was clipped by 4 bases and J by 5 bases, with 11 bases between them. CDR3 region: CSVVRRGYGYTF. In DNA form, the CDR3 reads TGCAGCGTTGTCCGCAGGGGTTATGGCTACACCTTC.

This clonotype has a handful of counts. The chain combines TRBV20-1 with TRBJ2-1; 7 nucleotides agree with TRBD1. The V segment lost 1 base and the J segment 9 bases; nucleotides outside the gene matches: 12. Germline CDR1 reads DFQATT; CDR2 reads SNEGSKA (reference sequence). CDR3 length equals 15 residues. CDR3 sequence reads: CSARVEGALVGEQFF. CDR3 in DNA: TGCAGTGCTAGAGTCGAGGGGGCCTTAGTGGGTGAGCAGTTCTTC.

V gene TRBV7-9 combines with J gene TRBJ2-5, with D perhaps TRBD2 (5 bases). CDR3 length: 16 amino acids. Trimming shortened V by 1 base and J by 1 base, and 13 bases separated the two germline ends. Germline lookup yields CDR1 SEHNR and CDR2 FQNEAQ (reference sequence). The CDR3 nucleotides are TGTGCCAGCAGCTTAGTGGACCTCAGCGGCCAAGAGACCCAGTACTTC. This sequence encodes CASSLVDLSGQETQYF.

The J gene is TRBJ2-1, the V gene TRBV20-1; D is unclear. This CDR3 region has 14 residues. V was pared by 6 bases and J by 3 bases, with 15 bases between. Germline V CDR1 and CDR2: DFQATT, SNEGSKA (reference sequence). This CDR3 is CSALRPGGYNEQFF. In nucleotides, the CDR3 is TGCAGTGCCCTGCGTCCGGGCGGCTACAATGAGCAGTTCTTC.

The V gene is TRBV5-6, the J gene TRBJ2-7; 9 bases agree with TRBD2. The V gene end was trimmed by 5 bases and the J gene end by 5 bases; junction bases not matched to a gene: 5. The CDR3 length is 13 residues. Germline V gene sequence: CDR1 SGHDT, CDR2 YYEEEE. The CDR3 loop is CASSTAGGDEQYF. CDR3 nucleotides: TGTGCCAGCAGTACGGCGGGAGGGGACGAGCAGTACTTC. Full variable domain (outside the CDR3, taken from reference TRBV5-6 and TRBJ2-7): DAGVTQSPTHLIKTRGQQVTLRCSPKSGHDTVSWYQQALGQGPQFIFQYYEEEERQRGNFPDRFSGHQFPNYSSELNVNALLLGDSALYLCASSTAGGDEQYFGPGTRLTVT.

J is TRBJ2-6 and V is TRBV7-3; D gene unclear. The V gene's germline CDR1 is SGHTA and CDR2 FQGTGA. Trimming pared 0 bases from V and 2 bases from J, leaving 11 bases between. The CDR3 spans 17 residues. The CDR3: CASSLTQVTPGANVLTF. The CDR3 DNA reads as TGTGCCAGCAGCTTAACGCAGGTGACGCCTGGGGCCAACGTCCTGACTTTC.

The DNA of the CDR3 is TGTGCCAGCAGTTACTCGAGACCCAGGGGGCTAGACTATGGCTACACCTTC. It codes for CASSYSRPRGLDYGYTF. The V gene is TRBV6-6, the J gene TRBJ1-2, with 8 bases aligning to TRBD1. The length of the CDR3 is 17 residues. J lost 3 bases, V lost 0 bases, and 9 bases had no gene match. The germline V gene encodes CDR1 MNHNY and CDR2 SVGAGI (reference sequence).

This CDR3 is CASRFWAGTSGRSYNEQFF. Here the CDR3 DNA reads TGTGCCAGCAGATTTTGGGCCGGGACTAGCGGGAGGTCCTACAATGAGCAGTTCTTC. The chain employs TRBV12-3 or TRBV12-4 and TRBJ2-1, with 15 bases that match TRBD2. V gave up 6 bases and J gave up 1 base; unmatched junction bases: 10. This CDR3 contains 19 residues.

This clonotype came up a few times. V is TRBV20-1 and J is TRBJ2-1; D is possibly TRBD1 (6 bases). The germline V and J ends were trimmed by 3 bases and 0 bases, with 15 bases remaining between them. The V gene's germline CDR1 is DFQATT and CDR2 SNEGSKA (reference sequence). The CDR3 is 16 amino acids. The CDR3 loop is CSASLPRGISYNEQFF. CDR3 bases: TGCAGTGCTAGTTTACCCAGGGGTATCTCCTACAATGAGCAGTTCTTC.

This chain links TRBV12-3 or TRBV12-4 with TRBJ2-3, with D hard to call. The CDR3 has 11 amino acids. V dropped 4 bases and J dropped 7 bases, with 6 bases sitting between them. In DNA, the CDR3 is TGTGCCAGCAGTTCCATGAATACGCAGTATTTT. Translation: CASSSMNTQYF.

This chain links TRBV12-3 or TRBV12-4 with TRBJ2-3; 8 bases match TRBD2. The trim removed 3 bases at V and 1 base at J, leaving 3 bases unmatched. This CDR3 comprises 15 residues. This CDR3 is CASSFTGGGTDTQYF. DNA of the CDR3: TGTGCCAGCAGTTTTACGGGGGGGGGCACAGATACGCAGTATTTT.